This T cell receptor beta chain was captured in a study of shared clonotypes between healthy human individuals. Turning to the study itself: A few men and a couple of women, aged 18 to 49, were donors. Study results and caveats: Represented diversity, genetic and exposure-history alike, was limited by few donors.

Only CD45RO-negative cells positively selected for CCR7 counted as naive CD8 cells, so terminally differentiated effector memory CD45RA+ cells were excluded. The V gene's germline CDR1 is SQVTM and CDR2 ANQGSEA. V lost 3 bases and J lost 5, with 17 bases in between. The CDR3 spans 15 residues. TCRdb's copy holds only in-frame clones and misses some; the assay was immunoSEQ multiplex PCR. The sample carries millions of clones, 93% recorded once. Comments on this clone: Its target is unknown.

The TCR comes from a man aged 18 to 30 in good health. Some clones in this sample may be carry-over from other donors' samples. Sequencing input: naive CD8+ T cells from PBMCs. The chain carries TRBV29-1 and TRBJ2-1; D remains unclear. The CDR3 spells CSVDAGLRHDNEQFF. CDR3 coding DNA: TGCAGCGTTGATGCCGGGTTAAGGCATGACAATGAGCAGTTCTTC.